What follows describes a single T cell receptor (beta chain). Its antigen is unknown. The sample originates from a study of response to subunit inactivated influenza vaccine. The study's findings and limits: Few new T cells, the authors suggested, are recruited by each seasonal influenza vaccination.

Germline assignment: CDR1 SGHRS and CDR2 YFSETQ. Unmatched junction bases numbered 9, after V lost 1 base and J lost 8 bases. The CDR3 extends over 17 amino acids. TCRdb called the RT-PCR reads again in MiXCR, with one record for every CDR3 protein. The sample has some 500,000 distinct CDR3 sequences, roughly 25% seen once. This chain connects TRBV5-1 to TRBJ2-1; 13 positions match TRBD2. The TCR sequence derives from a man aged 45-65 years who received an inactivated influenza vaccine. This specimen consisted of CD4+ T cells sorted from PBMCs, obtained less than 6 days after vaccination. CDR3 in DNA: TGCGCCAGCAGCTTGTACCGCGGACTAGCGGGAGTCCATGAGCAGTTCTTC. Translated: CASSLYRGLAGVHEQFF.